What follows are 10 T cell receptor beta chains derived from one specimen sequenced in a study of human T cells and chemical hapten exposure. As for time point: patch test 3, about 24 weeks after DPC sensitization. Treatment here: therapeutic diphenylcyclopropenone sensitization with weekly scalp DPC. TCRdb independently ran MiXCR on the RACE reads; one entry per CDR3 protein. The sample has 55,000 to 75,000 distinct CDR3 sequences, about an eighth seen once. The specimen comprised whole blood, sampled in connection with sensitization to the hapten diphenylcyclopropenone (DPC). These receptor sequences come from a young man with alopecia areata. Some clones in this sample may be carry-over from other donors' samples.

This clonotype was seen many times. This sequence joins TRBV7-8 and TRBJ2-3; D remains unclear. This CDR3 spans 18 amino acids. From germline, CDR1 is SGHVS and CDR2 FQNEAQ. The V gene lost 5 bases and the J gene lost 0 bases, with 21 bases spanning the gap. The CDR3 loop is CASSGWEDLPSSTDTQYF. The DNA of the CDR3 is TGTGCCAGCAGCGGTTGGGAAGATCTACCATCTAGCACAGATACGCAGTATTTT.

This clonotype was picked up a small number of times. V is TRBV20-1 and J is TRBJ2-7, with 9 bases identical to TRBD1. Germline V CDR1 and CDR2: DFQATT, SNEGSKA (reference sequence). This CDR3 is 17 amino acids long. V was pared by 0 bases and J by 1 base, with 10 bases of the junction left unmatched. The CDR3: CSARDLDRGSHSYEQYF. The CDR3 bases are TGCAGTGCTAGAGATCTGGACAGGGGATCCCATTCCTACGAGCAGTACTTC.

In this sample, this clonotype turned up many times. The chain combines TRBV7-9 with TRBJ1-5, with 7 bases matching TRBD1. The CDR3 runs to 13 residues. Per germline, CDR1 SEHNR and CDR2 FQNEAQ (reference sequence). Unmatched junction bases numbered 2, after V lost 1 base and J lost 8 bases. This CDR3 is CASSLGQGKPQHF. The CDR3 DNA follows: TGTGCCAGCAGCTTAGGACAGGGAAAGCCCCAGCATTTT.

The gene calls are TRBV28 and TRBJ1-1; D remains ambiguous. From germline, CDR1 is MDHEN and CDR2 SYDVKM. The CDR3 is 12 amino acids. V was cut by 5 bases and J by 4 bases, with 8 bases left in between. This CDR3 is CASSTTGTEAFF. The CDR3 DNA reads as TGTGCCAGCAGTACGACTGGCACTGAAGCTTTCTTT.

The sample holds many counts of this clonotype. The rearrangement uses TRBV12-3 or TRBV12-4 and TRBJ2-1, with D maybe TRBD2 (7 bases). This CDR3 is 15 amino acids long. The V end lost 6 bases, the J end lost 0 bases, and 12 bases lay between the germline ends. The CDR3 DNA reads TGTGCCAGCAGAACCGGGGGGCTCTCCTACAATGAGCAGTTCTTC. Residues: CASRTGGLSYNEQFF.

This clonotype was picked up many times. CDR3 amino acids: CASNRAGALSYEQYF. DNA for the CDR3: TGTGCCAGCAACCGAGCCGGGGCCCTGTCCTACGAGCAGTACTTC. The V and J genes are TRBV6-1 and TRBJ2-7; D tentatively fits TRBD1 or TRBD2 (5 bases each). The CDR3 has 15 residues. Per germline, CDR1 MNHNS and CDR2 SASEGT. Trimming pared 7 bases from V and 1 base from J, leaving 17 bases between.

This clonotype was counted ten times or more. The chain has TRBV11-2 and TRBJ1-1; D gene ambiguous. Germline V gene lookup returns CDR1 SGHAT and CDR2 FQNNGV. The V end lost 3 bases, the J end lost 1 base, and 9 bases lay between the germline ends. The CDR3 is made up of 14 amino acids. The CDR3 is CASSLMKQNTEAFF. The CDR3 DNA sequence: TGTGCCAGCAGCTTGATGAAACAGAACACTGAAGCTTTCTTT.

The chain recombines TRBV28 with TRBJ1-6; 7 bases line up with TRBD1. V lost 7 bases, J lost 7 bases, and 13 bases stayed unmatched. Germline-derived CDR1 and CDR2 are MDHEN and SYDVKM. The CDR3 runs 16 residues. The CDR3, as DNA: TGTGCCAGCACCGACGCATCCGGGACAGTCAATTCACCCCTCCACTTT. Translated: CASTDASGTVNSPLHF.

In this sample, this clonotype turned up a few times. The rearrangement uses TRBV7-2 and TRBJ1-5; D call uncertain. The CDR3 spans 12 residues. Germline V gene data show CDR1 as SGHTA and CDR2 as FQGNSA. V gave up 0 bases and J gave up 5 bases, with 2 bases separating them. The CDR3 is CASSLAYQPQHF. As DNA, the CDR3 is TGTGCCAGCAGCTTAGCGTATCAGCCCCAGCATTTT.

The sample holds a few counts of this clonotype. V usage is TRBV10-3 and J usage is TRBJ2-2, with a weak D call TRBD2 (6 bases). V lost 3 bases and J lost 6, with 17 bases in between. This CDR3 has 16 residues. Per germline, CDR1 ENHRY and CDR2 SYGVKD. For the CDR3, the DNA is TGTGCCATCAGTGAAAGGGGACTGGTTTCCGCCGGGGAGCTGTTTTTT. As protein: CAISERGLVSAGELFF.